This T cell receptor (beta chain) was sequenced in a study of tumor and adjacent non-tumor tissue in lung cancer. Whole-study context: Patients comprised about eleven adenocarcinoma, a couple of squamous cell carcinoma and 1 small cell lung cancer. Patients were aged roughly 30 to 76, 9 to 10 men and about 5 women, stage I to III. Broader study findings: Normal lung showed higher cumulative top 100 clone frequency than tumor.

As concerns this clonotype: Its antigen is currently unknown. This may be a read error: a much more frequent sequence differs by one nucleotide.

The library came from three nested PCR rounds adapted from ARM-PCR protocols. TCRdb reanalysed the multiplex PCR reads using MiXCR and keeps one entry per CDR3 protein. The table shows about 80,000 distinct CDR3 sequences, with 80% to 90% occurring only once. No cell sorting was done before RNA was extracted from the tissue. More than 3 cm separated this lung sample from the edge of the tumor. The sequence derives from a man aged 55 to 69 with non-small cell lung cancer. The specimen sequenced was distant non-tumor lung tissue.

CDR3 loop: CASSLKDITDTRYF. The CDR3 nucleotides read TGTGCCAGCAGCTTGAAGGACATCACAGATACGCGGTATTTT. The gene calls are TRBV5-5 and TRBJ2-3; D is possibly TRBD1 (5 bases). CDR1 SGHKS and CDR2 YYEKEE come from the germline V gene (reference sequence). The CDR3 is 14 amino acids.